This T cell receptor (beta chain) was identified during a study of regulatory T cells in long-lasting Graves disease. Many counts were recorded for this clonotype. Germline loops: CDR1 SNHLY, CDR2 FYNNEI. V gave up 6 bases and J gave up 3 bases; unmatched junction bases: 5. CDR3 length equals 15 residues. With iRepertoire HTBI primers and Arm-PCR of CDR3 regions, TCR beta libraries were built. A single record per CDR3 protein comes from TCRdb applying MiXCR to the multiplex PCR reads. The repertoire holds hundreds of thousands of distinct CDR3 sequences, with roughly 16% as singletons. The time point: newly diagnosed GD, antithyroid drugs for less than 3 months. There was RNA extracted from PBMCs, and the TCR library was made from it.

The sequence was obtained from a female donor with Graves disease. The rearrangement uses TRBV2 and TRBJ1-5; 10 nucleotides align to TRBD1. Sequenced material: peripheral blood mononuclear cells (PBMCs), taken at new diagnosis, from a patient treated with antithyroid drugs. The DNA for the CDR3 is TGTGCCAGCAGCGGGGACAGGGGAATCAATCAGCCCCAGCATTTT. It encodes CASSGDRGINQPQHF.